In this sample, the clone carrying this T cell receptor (beta chain) turned up once. The data are from a study of cytomegalovirus exposure and HLA in healthy donors. CDR3 size: 15 residues. With 8 bases clipped from V and 1 base from J, the junction kept 3 bases outside the gene matches. CDR1 SNHLY and CDR2 FYNNEI come from the germline V gene. PCR amplification relied on 60 Vbeta primers (plus 13 Jbeta primers). Using immunoSEQ multiplex PCR, the repertoire was profiled, and TCRdb retains in-frame clones only, with some absent. Among under 200,000 clones, about 80% were seen once, and the ten largest hold just over 2%.

The source of this sequence is a woman in her thirties in good health and CMV-seropositive. The chain is built from TRBV2 and TRBJ2-5, with 14 nucleotides matching TRBD2. Sequenced material: PBMCs. The CDR3 spells CASRTSGGPQETQYF. CDR3 DNA: TGTGCCAGCCGGACTAGCGGGGGGCCCCAAGAGACCCAGTACTTC.